The T cell receptor beta chain described here comes from a study of cytomegalovirus exposure and HLA in healthy donors (dated by TCRdb to 2017 to 2019). Study-level background: According to an earlier analysis of 587 of the donors, roughly 180 million T cells yielded 120 million or so unique TCR beta sequences and 250 to 350 Gb of sequence data. The T cell repertoires of several hundred subjects were profiled by immunosequencing and related to cytomegalovirus serostatus. In an earlier analysis of 500 to 650 of the donors, high-throughput TCR beta sequencing was used to judge whether each TCR beta V gene segment behaved as functional or pseudogenic. Among some 410 genotyped donors of the cohort, an average of roughly 230,000 unique TCR beta nucleotide sequences was sequenced per donor, of which 15% to 20% were non-productive. Every repertoire in the discovery cohort had been generated on one and the same sequencing platform. Along with the approximately 600-subject first cohort, a separate validation cohort of over a hundred different subjects was used. About 280 gigabases of sequencing data and 80 million or so unique TCR sequences were included in an early release covering 550 to 800 HLA-typed donors. The later analysis used no new phenotypic data to find candidate immune exposures, relying instead on TCR beta sequences and their occurrence across donors. To predict cytomegalovirus infection status, the study combined high-throughput TCR immunosequencing, statistical association of individual TCRs with disease status, and machine learning. Typing coverage differed by locus: A, B, C, DRB1 and DQB1 were typed in about 620-630 donors, DQA1 in approximately 520, DPA1 in 600 to 610, and DPB1 in just under 490. HLA typing covered class I and class II loci at four-digit resolution. A later analysis re-examined previously published TCR beta repertoires from 600 to 700 donors and added high-resolution HLA genotyping to investigate patterns of TCR occurrence. Alongside the repertoire data, information on donor age, sex, ethnicity and CMV serostatus was compiled. The study was designed to test whether signatures of past pathogen exposure could be identified by cataloging public T cell receptors. Because of strong linkage in the cohort, a handful of DR-DQ haplotypes were treated as single units for association and clustering. Genome-wide SNP genotypes for about 60% of the roughly 700 donors were used in a later genetic analysis, which treated that subset as a discovery cohort. Among the roughly 400 genotyped donors, about 85% belonged to the genetic ancestry cluster associated with self-reported Caucasian donors. Broad study findings and their caveats: In the study, some 160 TCR beta chains were listed as associated with cytomegalovirus. A later analysis associated approximately 17,000 TCR beta sequences with specific HLA alleles at a false discovery rate of 0.05. Approximately 16 rarely observed V segments, including chromosome 9 orphons, were excluded from the earlier analysis of approximately 500 of the donors because counts were too low. Most TCR sequences were observed very rarely across donors, whereas some public TCRs were present in many individuals. In an earlier analysis of some 550 of the donors, most TCR beta V segments were observed in productive rearrangements about 87% or about 30% of the time, broadly matching IMGT annotations. In both the original and validation cohorts, the classifier was reported to diagnose cytomegalovirus status with high specificity and sensitivity. Strong co-occurrence of HLA alleles, especially DR and DQ, made assigning TCR associations to individual alleles difficult. A later genetic analysis reported fewer N-insertions in productive TCRs among donors in an Asian-associated ancestry cluster than the roughly 650-donor mean. In this cohort, only TCR beta chains were sequenced, and detectable features were limited by the absence of alpha or paired-chain data. Because some donors lacked HLA typing at each locus, the association tests relied only on the typed subset. A further reported finding was that TCR beta sequences accurately predicted the HLA-A and HLA-B alleles for most subjects in the first cohort. In a later analysis, most CMV-associated TCR beta chains were found to appear HLA-restricted, with HLA associations seemingly driven largely by CMV exposure. An association between a missense DCLRE1C variant and V-gene and J-gene trimming of TCR beta chains was found in a later genetic analysis and replicated in an independent cohort. Some IMGT-functional V segments, including TRBV6-2 and TRBV6-3, could not be distinguished by the 87-base-pair reads and were therefore excluded. A cluster of highly shared sequence variants was judged likely to represent a technical artifact of the sequencing pipeline. A later analysis found that HLA-associated TCR beta chains were more clonally expanded and had lower generation probabilities than equally common non-associated chains. According to a later analysis, parvovirus B19, influenza, CMV and Epstein-Barr virus appeared linked to several top co-occurrence clusters. The authors suggested that the approach could potentially be extended to other disease states and immunological phenotypes. Correlated functional status among segregating V segments might be attributable to linkage disequilibrium, but an unknown experimental factor could not be ruled out. A few of the identified cytomegalovirus-associated TCR beta chains were confirmed in vitro to be specific for cytomegalovirus antigens. For the cohort, immune exposure information was limited to CMV serostatus. A later analysis found that TCR association rates varied across HLA loci, with DRB1 alleles showing the most associated TCRs and HLA-C alleles the fewest. Presence/absence analyses assumed roughly uniform sequencing depth across donors, an assumption that may not hold.

Concerning this clone: This clone's antigen is unknown. There are no base qualities to consult, and no much larger clone falls within one base.

From the cysteine through the phenylalanine, the CDR3 covers 15 amino acids. The entry retains the CDR3 DNA only, 45 bases that are in frame from base 1. CDR1 and CDR2 are read off the germline V gene as SGHVS and FQNEAQ. V loses 5 bases, J loses 4 bases, and the germline ends lie 17 bases apart. In total, fewer than 750 healthy bone marrow donors made up the cohort. At the time of sampling, every cohort member was nominally healthy, though immune exposures that went unrecorded were likely present. The donor was CMV seronegative and belonged to the group of 380 or so seronegative cohort members. A peripheral blood sample was collected from each donor, and TCR beta sequencing was performed on peripheral blood mononuclear cells. The Qiagen DNeasy Blood Extraction Kit was used to extract genomic DNA from the blood cell samples. Library generation was performed with the immunoSEQ multiplex PCR assay. The multiplex PCR relied on a mix of 60 forward primers for TCR Vbeta segments and 13 reverse primers for TCR Jbeta segments. The CDR3 region of rearranged TCR beta genes was amplified from genomic DNA by a multiplex PCR assay. The Illumina HiSeq System was used to sequence the amplified TCR beta libraries as 87-base-pair reads. Per the source publication's procedure: A later analysis counted about 80 million unique TCR beta chains across the 650 to 700 repertoires, and some 11 million of these chains were shared by at least two donors. To remove PCR and sequencing errors, raw reads were error-corrected and collapsed into unique sequences using a nearest-neighbor algorithm that merged closely related sequences. CDR3 sequences were aligned to IMGT reference sequences to assign V, D and J gene segments. For a sequence to be retained, a match of at least six nucleotides was required to both a V gene segment and a J gene segment. A rearrangement counted as productive if the CDR3 had no stop codons and remained in frame with V and J, and every other rearrangement counted as non-productive. CDR3 was defined according to IMGT convention as the region running from the second conserved V-encoded cysteine to the conserved J-encoded phenylalanine. The earlier analysis of about 610 of the donors excluded any sequence lacking an unambiguous match to a single V gene segment. In an earlier analysis of several hundred of the donors, V segments were called functional above 56.7% productive rearrangements and were called segregating when the between-donor standard deviation exceeded 5%. A statistical classification framework was built to diagnose cytomegalovirus status from the catalog of TCR beta chain sequences. In a later analysis, TCR nucleotide sequences were compared against IMGT/GENE-DB human TR gene sequences so that V and J genes could be assigned. The TCRdist pipeline was used in a later analysis to assign CDR3 sequences and most-parsimonious VDJ recombination scenarios. In a later analysis, each TCR beta chain was defined by its CDR3 amino acid sequence together with its V-gene family, and reads without a unique V-gene family were excluded. In a later analysis, a few hundred highly shared, low-generation-probability nucleotide sequences were removed to address suspected cross-contamination and a sequencing artifact. In a later analysis, a clonal expansion index for each public chain was calculated from normalized within-repertoire ranks of inferred template counts. Generation probabilities in a later analysis came from a VDJ recombination model fitted to out-of-frame rearrangements, and those results were checked against IGoR. A later analysis scored TCR-TCR, TCR-HLA and TCR-CMV co-occurrence with hypergeometric tests, applying a repertoire-size bias correction to TCR pairs. False discovery rates were estimated in a later analysis by permuting HLA or CMV assignments 20 times. A later analysis grouped co-occurring TCRs with DBSCAN, adding TCRdist sequence similarity when clustering within HLA-allele-positive subsets. Repertoires with fewer than 30,000 or more than 120,000 public chains were left out of co-occurrence clustering, as were about 5 repertoires with anomalous nucleotide sharing. TCRdb retrieved this table from immuneACCESS and kept in-frame rearrangements only. Not all clones are present; in checked studies, unresolved V genes account for under half, and no reason is known for the remainder. The V and J calls and the clone size are those of that table, but D and trimming were determined from the DNA. The table for this sample lists around 130,000 clones; 75% to 90% of them were counted only once. The top ten constitute under 4.5% of the sample.

Sequences were obtained from PBMCs. The chain links TRBV7-8 with TRBJ1-1, with no confidently assigned D gene. The TCR sequence derives from a woman aged 40 to 49 in good health and CMV-seronegative. The CDR3 in this case is CASSPTRVTGTEAFF. The nucleotides read TGTGCCAGCAGCCCGACGAGAGTAACGGGCACTGAAGCTTTCTTT.